The rows below give T cell receptor beta chains drawn from one sample of a study of identical twins. Each CDR3 protein gets one entry after TCRdb re-called the 5' RACE reads with MiXCR. The top ten hold about 2.9% of the sample, which has a few hundred thousand distinct CDR3 sequences, approximately 24% seen once. These same data were also listed under a study on T cells expressing NK-cell markers.

Input material: CD4+ T cells sorted from blood. These receptors came from a woman aged 18-29 years in good health. Both conserved end residues are part of each CDR3. The order of the fields is clone size, D gene, CDR3 length, V gene, J gene, CDR3 DNA, CDR3 protein. The D gene is left open where the match is weak. Expanded clones get a size class; other rows say once, few or many, or leave the size out.

>.|.|14|TRBV29-1|TRBJ2-3
TGCAGCGTTGTCAGCAGGCAGGGCACAGATACGCAGTATTTT
CSVVSRQGTDTQYF
>many|.|13|TRBV12-3/TRBV12-4|TRBJ2-7
TGTGCCAGCAGTATGACACTTCTCGCCGAGCAGTACTTC
CASSMTLLAEQYF
>many|.|15|TRBV6-1|TRBJ2-1
TGTGCCAGCAGCAGGGACCAGCCCGTTTACAATGAGCAGTTCTTC
CASSRDQPVYNEQFF
>few|TRBD2|15|TRBV12-3/TRBV12-4|TRBJ2-7
TGTGCCAGCAGTACCGGACTAGCGGTCTCCTACGAGCAGTACTTC
CASSTGLAVSYEQYF
>once|TRBD2|13|TRBV6-6|TRBJ2-1
TGTGCCAGCAGTTACGGGACTATTGGTGAGCAGTTCTTC
CASSYGTIGEQFF
>.|.|16|TRBV10-3|TRBJ2-2
TGTGCCATCAGTGAGTCGCATCCTTCGAACACCGGGGAGCTGTTTTTT
CAISESHPSNTGELFF
>.|.|12|TRBV7-2|TRBJ2-3
TGTGCCAGTGTCTGGGGCACAGATACGCAGTATTTT
CASVWGTDTQYF
>.|TRBD2|14|TRBV6-2/TRBV6-3|TRBJ2-7
TGTGCCAGCAGTTATTTGCGGGGGGGAGAACGGCAGTACTTC
CASSYLRGGERQYF
>.|TRBD2|14|TRBV5-1|TRBJ2-1
TGCGCCAGCAGCTTGGGACTAGCGAGAAATGAGCAGTTCTTC
CASSLGLARNEQFF
>.|.|13|TRBV29-1|TRBJ2-5
TGCAGCGTTGCACAGCTAGTCGAAGAGACCCAGTACTTC
CSVAQLVEETQYF
>few|.|15|TRBV25-1|TRBJ2-7
TGTGCCAGCAGAGCAGGAAGGGGGAGCTCCTACGAGCAGTACTTC
CASRAGRGSSYEQYF
>.|.|14|TRBV5-5|TRBJ1-2
TGTGCCAGCAGGCCGTCTTGGGGGAACTATGGCTACACCTTC
CASRPSWGNYGYTF
>few|TRBD2|13|TRBV3-1|TRBJ2-1
TGTGCCAGCAGCGGGAGGGTAACCAATGAGCAGTTCTTC
CASSGRVTNEQFF
>.|.|15|TRBV6-5|TRBJ1-1
TGTGCCAGCAGTTCAACCGGGTCGGTGAACACTGAAGCTTTCTTT
CASSSTGSVNTEAFF
>many|.|13|TRBV20-1|TRBJ1-1
TGCAGTGCTAGGGTGAGGGGGGACACTGAAGCTTTCTTT
CSARVRGDTEAFF
>.|TRBD2|14|TRBV7-2|TRBJ2-7
TGTGCCAGCAGCCCAGTAGCGGGAGGGTACGAGCAGTACTTC
CASSPVAGGYEQYF
>few|TRBD1|15|TRBV11-2|TRBJ2-2
TGTGCCAGCAGCTCGGGACAGTCCAACACCGGGGAGCTGTTTTTT
CASSSGQSNTGELFF
>.|.|17|TRBV10-3|TRBJ1-2
TGTGCCACCAAATCATGGGAAGGCGAGGCCCTTATGGGGGGCTACACCTTC
CATKSWEGEALMGGYTF
>.|TRBD2|15|TRBV7-2|TRBJ2-1
TGTGCCAGCACTGAGGGGACTAGCGGGAGAAATGAGCAGTTCTTC
CASTEGTSGRNEQFF
>.|.|15|TRBV28|TRBJ2-1
TGTGCCAGCAGTTTATGGGGCAAGTCCTACAATGAGCAGTTCTTC
CASSLWGKSYNEQFF
>.|.|14|TRBV5-1|TRBJ1-2
TGCGCCAGCAGCCCCGAACAGGGACCCTATGGCTACACCTTC
CASSPEQGPYGYTF
>.|.|13|TRBV6-1|TRBJ1-4
TGTGCCAGCAGTACGGGGGTGAACGAAAAACTGTTTTTT
CASSTGVNEKLFF
>few|TRBD2|13|TRBV7-9|TRBJ2-1
TGTGCCAGCAGCCCTCGGACTAGCAATGAGCAGTTCTTC
CASSPRTSNEQFF
>.|.|15|TRBV5-6|TRBJ1-2
TGTGCCAGCAGCTCGTCCCCTCTAGCTAACTATGGCTACACCTTC
CASSSSPLANYGYTF